These 17 T cell receptor beta chains share one sample of origin, sequenced in a study of lymphopenia after photon versus proton radiotherapy. Only in-frame clones appear in the TCRdb table, and some are missing; sequencing was by immunoSEQ multiplex PCR. The table shows some 7,000 clones, with approximately 80% occurring only once. This specimen was peripheral blood, taken from a patient treated with photon-based radiotherapy. Receptor source: a man aged 30 to 45 with gastric cancer.

This chain links TRBV1 with TRBJ2-1; TRBD2, the table's D call, was not compared with the DNA. TRBV1 constitutes a pseudogene. This CDR3 contains 16 residues. The CDR3 spells CTSSQGNGGRVHEQFF. CDR3 nucleotides: TGCACCAGCAGCCAAGGTAATGGCGGGAGAGTGCATGAGCAGTTCTTC.

The chain is built from TRBV28 and TRBJ2-5; tentative D call: TRBD1 (5 bases). Trimming stripped 3 bases from V and 0 bases from J, with 5 bases between. CDR3 length equals 13 residues. CDR1 and CDR2 (germline): MDHEN, SYDVKM. The CDR3 here is CASSLTDQETQYF. The CDR3 DNA reads TGTGCCAGCAGTTTGACAGACCAAGAGACCCAGTACTTC.

The chain joins TRBV27 to TRBJ2-1, with 8 nucleotides matching TRBD2. This CDR3 has 17 residues. Unmatched junction bases numbered 11, after V lost 1 base and J lost 6 bases. The germline CDR1 and CDR2 sequences are MNHEY and SMNVEV (reference sequence). The CDR3 region has the DNA TGTGCCAGCAGTTTATGGGGGAGCGGGAGAATGGGCAATGAGCAGTTCTTC. Its protein is CASSLWGSGRMGNEQFF.

V usage is TRBV19 and J usage is TRBJ1-3; D call uncertain. The germline CDR1 and CDR2 sequences are LNHDA and SQIVND (reference sequence). The germline V and J ends were trimmed by 6 bases and 8 bases, with 11 bases remaining between them. The CDR3 has 12 residues. CDR3 residues: CASSDSGDTIYF. In nucleotides, the CDR3 is TGTGCCAGTAGCGACTCGGGAGACACCATATATTTT.

The V call is TRBV11-2, the J call TRBJ1-1; D uncertain. The V and J ends lost 3 bases and 8 bases respectively, with 10 bases between them. This CDR3 comprises 12 residues. The germline V gene encodes CDR1 SGHAT and CDR2 FQNNGV. Here the CDR3 reads CASSFSRGEAFF. Written as DNA, the CDR3 is TGTGCCAGCAGCTTTAGTCGAGGGGAAGCTTTCTTT.

This chain uses TRBV19 with TRBJ1-2, with D tentatively TRBD1 (5 bases). Germline V CDR1 and CDR2: LNHDA, SQIVND (reference sequence). There are 16 residues in the CDR3. Trimming stripped 3 bases from V and 0 bases from J, with 14 bases between. The DNA for the CDR3 is TGTGCCAGTAGTATCCGTCAGGGAACTTCTAACTATGGCTACACCTTC. It yields the protein CASSIRQGTSNYGYTF.

V and J are TRBV7-8 and TRBJ1-1; 8 nucleotides align to TRBD1. V lost 4 bases, J lost 3 bases, and 4 bases stayed unmatched. CDR1 and CDR2 (germline): SGHVS, FQNEAQ. This CDR3 region has 14 residues. Here the CDR3 reads CASSSGTGYTEAFF. The CDR3 nucleotides are TGTGCCAGCAGCTCCGGGACAGGATACACTGAAGCTTTCTTT.

The rearrangement uses TRBV27 and TRBJ2-1; 10 bases are a match to TRBD2. This CDR3 has 15 residues. Germline CDR1 reads MNHEY; CDR2 reads SMNVEV (reference sequence). With 3 bases clipped from V and 7 bases from J, the junction kept 6 bases outside the gene matches. The CDR3 coding sequence is TGTGCCAGCAGTTTCGGGACTAGCGATCATAATGAGCAGTTCTTC. It is translated as CASSFGTSDHNEQFF.

The chain combines TRBV6-1 with TRBJ1-2; D might be TRBD1 (5 bases). Germline V gene data show CDR1 as MNHNS and CDR2 as SASEGT. CDR3 length: 12 residues. Trimming removed 11 bases at V and 4 bases at J, with 14 bases between. The CDR3 protein is CAGGGSGYGYTF. For the CDR3, the DNA is TGTGCCGGGGGGGGAAGCGGCTATGGCTACACCTTC.

In its sample, this clone was seen once. The rearrangement links TRBV7-9 to TRBJ2-3; no clear D gene. CDR3 size: 14 residues. V dropped 1 base and J dropped 5 bases, with 10 bases sitting between them. The germline V gene encodes CDR1 SEHNR and CDR2 FQNEAQ (reference sequence). CDR3 sequence: CASSLDGPQDTQYF. For the CDR3, the DNA is TGTGCCAGCAGCTTAGATGGGCCCCAAGATACGCAGTATTTT.

Only a few counts were recorded for this clone. V usage is TRBV27 and J usage is TRBJ2-1; D may be TRBD1 (5 bases). Germline V gene data show CDR1 as MNHEY and CDR2 as SMNVEV (reference sequence). V dropped 7 bases and J dropped 0 bases, with 7 bases sitting between them. The CDR3 covers 13 residues. The CDR3 region has the DNA TGTGCCAGCATGCAGGGCTCCTACAATGAGCAGTTCTTC. It is translated as CASMQGSYNEQFF.

This chain joins TRBV10-3 and TRBJ1-2, with D hard to call. This CDR3 region has 14 residues. V was trimmed by 3 bases and J by 7 bases, leaving 15 bases between them. CDR1 ENHRY and CDR2 SYGVKD come from the germline V gene. CDR3 in amino acids: CAISDESSSRGYTF. The DNA for the CDR3 is TGTGCCATCAGTGACGAGTCATCATCCCGTGGCTACACCTTC.

This clone appeared a single time. V usage is TRBV6-5 and J usage is TRBJ1-4, with D unclear. Per the germline V gene, CDR1 is MNHEY and CDR2 is SVGAGI. The CDR3 runs 13 residues. Trimming removed 9 bases from V and 5 bases from J, with 13 bases in between. Written as DNA, the CDR3 is TGTGCCAGTAACCGGGAGGCCAATGAAAAACTGTTTTTT. This codes for CASNREANEKLFF.

The gene calls are TRBV5-6 and TRBJ2-1, with D perhaps being TRBD1 or TRBD2 (5 bases each). This CDR3 is 13 amino acids long. The ends were cut back, 4 bases at V and 15 bases at J, with 20 bases in the middle. Germline CDR1 is SGHDT and CDR2 is YYEEEE. CDR3 in DNA: TGTGCCAGCAGCGGGACCCCAGCATCTAGCCCGTTCTTC. Protein product: CASSGTPASSPFF.

The DNA of the CDR3 is TGTGCCAGCAGCCGAGTACTGGGACTAGAGAGGGAGACCCAGTACTTC. It specifies CASSRVLGLERETQYF. The rearrangement links TRBV14 to TRBJ2-5; 8 bases align to TRBD2. J was trimmed by 5 bases and V by 4 bases; bases with no gene match: 12. Germline CDR1 is SGHDN and CDR2 is FVKESK. This CDR3 is built from 16 residues.

The genes are TRBV10-2 and TRBJ1-1; D uncertain. V was cut by 5 bases and J by 1 base, with 2 bases left in between. Germline loops: CDR1 WSHSY, CDR2 SAAADI. This CDR3 region has 11 residues. In DNA form, the CDR3 reads TGCGCCAGCAGTAAGAACACTGAAGCTTTCTTT. It translates to CASSKNTEAFF.

The V gene is TRBV9, the J gene TRBJ2-3; possible D gene TRBD2, 6 bases. Per the germline V gene, CDR1 is SGDLS and CDR2 is YYNGEE. V lost 0 bases and J 0 bases, leaving 14 bases between the germline ends. The CDR3 extends over 17 amino acids. The CDR3 nucleotides are TGTGCCAGCAGCGTAGCTGGTAGCGGCCCTAGCACAGATACGCAGTATTTT. Residues: CASSVAGSGPSTDTQYF.